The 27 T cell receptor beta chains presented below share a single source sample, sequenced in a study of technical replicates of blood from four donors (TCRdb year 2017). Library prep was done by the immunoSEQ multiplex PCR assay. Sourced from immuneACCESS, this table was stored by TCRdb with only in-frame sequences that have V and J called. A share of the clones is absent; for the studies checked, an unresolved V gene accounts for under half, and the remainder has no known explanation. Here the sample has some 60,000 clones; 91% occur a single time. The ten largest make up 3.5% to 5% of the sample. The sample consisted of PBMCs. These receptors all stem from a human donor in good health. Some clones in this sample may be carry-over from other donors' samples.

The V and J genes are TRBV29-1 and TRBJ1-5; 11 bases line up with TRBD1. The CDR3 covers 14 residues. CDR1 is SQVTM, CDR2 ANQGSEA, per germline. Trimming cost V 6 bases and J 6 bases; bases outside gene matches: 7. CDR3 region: CSVRTGGAGQPQHF. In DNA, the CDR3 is TGCAGCGTAAGGACAGGGGGCGCGGGTCAGCCCCAGCATTTT.

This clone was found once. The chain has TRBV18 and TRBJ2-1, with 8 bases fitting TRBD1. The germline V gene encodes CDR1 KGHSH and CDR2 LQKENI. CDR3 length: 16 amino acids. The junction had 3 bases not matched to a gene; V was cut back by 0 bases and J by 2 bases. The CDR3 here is CASSPPGQGPYNEQFF. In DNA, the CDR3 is TGTGCCAGCTCACCACCCGGACAGGGCCCCTACAATGAGCAGTTCTTC.

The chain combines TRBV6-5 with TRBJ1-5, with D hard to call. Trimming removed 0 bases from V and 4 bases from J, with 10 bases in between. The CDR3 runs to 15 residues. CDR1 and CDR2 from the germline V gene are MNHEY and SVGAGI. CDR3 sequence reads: CASSYSITGNQPQHF. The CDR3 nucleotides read TGTGCCAGCAGTTACTCGATCACGGGGAATCAGCCCCAGCATTTT.

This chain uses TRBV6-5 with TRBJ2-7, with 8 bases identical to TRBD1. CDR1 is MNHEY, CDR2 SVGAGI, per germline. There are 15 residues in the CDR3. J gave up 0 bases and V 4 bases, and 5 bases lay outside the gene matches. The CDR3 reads CASSSQGASSYEQYF. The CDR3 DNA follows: TGTGCCAGCAGTTCCCAGGGGGCTAGCTCCTACGAGCAGTACTTC.

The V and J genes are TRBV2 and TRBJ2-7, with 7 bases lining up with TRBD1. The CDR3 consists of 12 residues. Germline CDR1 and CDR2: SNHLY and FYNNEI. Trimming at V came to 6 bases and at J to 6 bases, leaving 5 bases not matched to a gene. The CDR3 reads CASSGDRAEQYF. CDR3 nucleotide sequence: TGTGCCAGCAGCGGCGACAGGGCCGAGCAGTACTTC.

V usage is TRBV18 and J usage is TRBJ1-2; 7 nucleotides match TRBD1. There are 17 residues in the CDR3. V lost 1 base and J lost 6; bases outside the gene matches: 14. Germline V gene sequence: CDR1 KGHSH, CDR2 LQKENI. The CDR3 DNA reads TGTGCCAGCTCACCACAGGGGGCGAGGGCCCGGGTTCATGGCTACACCTTC. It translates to CASSPQGARARVHGYTF.

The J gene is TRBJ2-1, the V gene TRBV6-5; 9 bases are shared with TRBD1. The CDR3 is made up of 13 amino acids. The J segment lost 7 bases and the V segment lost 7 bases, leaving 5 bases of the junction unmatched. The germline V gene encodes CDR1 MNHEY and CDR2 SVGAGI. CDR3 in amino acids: CASNSGQGNEQFF. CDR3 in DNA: TGTGCCAGCAACTCGGGACAGGGTAATGAGCAGTTCTTC.

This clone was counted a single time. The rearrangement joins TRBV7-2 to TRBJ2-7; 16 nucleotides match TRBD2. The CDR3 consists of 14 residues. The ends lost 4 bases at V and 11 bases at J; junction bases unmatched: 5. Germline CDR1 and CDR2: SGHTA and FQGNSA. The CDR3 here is CASSSGLAGGREYF. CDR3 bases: TGTGCCAGCAGCTCGGGACTAGCGGGAGGGCGGGAGTACTTC.

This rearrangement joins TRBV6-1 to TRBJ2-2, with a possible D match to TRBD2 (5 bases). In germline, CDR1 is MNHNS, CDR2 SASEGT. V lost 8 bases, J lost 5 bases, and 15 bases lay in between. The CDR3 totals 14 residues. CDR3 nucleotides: TGTGCCAGCCATAGACCGGGGTTAACCGGGGAGCTGTTTTTT. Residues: CASHRPGLTGELFF.

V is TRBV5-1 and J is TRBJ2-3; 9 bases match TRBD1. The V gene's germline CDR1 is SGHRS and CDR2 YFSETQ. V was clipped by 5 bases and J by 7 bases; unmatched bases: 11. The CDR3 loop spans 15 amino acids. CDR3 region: CASRFPGQGLYTQYF. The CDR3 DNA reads TGCGCCAGCAGATTCCCGGGACAGGGATTGTATACGCAGTATTTT.

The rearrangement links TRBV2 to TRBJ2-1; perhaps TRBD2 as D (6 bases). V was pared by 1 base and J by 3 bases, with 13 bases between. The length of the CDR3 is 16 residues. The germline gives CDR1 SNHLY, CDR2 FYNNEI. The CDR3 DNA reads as TGTGCCAGCAGTGAAGTTTCGGGGGTTTTCTACAATGAGCAGTTCTTC. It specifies CASSEVSGVFYNEQFF. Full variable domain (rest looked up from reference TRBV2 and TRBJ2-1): EPEVTQTPSHQVTQMGQEVILRCVPISNHLYFYWYRQILGQKVEFLVSFYNNEISEKSEIFDDQFSVERPDGSNFTLKIRSTKLEDSAMYFCASSEVSGVFYNEQFFGPGTRLTVL.

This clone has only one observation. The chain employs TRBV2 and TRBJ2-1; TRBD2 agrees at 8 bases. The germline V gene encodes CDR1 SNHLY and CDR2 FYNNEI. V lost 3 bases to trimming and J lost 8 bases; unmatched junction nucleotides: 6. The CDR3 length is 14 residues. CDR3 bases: TGTGCCAGCAGTGAGGCGGGGGGCCCCTATGAGCAGTTCTTC. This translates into CASSEAGGPYEQFF.

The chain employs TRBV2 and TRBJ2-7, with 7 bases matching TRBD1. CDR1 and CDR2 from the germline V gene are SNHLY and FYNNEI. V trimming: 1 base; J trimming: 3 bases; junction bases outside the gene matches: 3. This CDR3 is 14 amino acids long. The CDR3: CASSEETGIYEQYF. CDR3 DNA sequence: TGTGCCAGCAGTGAAGAGACAGGGATCTACGAGCAGTACTTC.

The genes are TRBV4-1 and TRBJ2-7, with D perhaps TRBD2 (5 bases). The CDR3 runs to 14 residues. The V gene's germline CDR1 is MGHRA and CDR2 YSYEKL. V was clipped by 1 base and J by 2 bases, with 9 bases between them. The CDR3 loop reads CASSQAPGAYEQYF. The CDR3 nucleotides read TGCGCCAGCAGCCAAGCCCCCGGGGCCTACGAGCAGTACTTC.

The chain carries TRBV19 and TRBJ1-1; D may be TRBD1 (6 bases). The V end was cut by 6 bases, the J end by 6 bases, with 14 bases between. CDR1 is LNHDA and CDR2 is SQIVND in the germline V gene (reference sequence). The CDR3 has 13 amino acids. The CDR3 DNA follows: TGTGCCAGTAGCCTAATCACAGGGTCTGAAGCTTTCTTT. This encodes CASSLITGSEAFF.

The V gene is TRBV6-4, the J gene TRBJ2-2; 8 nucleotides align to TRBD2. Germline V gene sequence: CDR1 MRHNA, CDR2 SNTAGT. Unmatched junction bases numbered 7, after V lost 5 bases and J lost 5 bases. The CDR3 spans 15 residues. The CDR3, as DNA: TGTGCCAGCAGTTCCAGCGGGAGTGGTACCGGGGAGCTGTTTTTT. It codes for CASSSSGSGTGELFF.

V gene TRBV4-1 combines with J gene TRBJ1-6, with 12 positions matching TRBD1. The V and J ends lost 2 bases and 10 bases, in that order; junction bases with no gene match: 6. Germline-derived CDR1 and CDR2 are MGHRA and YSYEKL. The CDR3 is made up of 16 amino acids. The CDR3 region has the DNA TGCGCCAGCAGCCAAACCGCCGGGACAGGGGGCTCACCCCTCCACTTT. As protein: CASSQTAGTGGSPLHF.

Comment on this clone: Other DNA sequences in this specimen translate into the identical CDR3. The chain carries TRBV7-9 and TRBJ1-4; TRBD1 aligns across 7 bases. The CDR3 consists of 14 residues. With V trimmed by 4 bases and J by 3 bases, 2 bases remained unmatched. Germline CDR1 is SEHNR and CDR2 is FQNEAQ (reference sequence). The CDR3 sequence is CASSSTGSNEKLFF. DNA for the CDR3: TGTGCCAGCAGCTCGACAGGGTCTAATGAAAAACTGTTTTTT.

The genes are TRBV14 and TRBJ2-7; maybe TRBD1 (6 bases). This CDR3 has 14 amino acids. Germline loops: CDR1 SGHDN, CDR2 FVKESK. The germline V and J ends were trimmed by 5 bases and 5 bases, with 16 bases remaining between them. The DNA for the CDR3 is TGTGCCAGCAGCTTAGGCAGGGGTATACACGAGCAGTACTTC. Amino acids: CASSLGRGIHEQYF.

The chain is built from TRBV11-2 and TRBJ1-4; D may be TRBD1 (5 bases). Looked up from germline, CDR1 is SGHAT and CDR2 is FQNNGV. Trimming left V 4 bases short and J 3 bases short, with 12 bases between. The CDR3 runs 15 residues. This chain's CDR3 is CASSWEGLANEKLFF. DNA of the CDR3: TGTGCCAGCAGCTGGGAGGGGCTGGCTAATGAAAAACTGTTTTTT.

CDR3: CASSYDRAETQYF. For the CDR3, the DNA is TGTGCCAGCAGCTATGACAGGGCCGAGACCCAGTACTTC. The chain has TRBV7-2 and TRBJ2-5; 7 bases match TRBD1. Germline V gene sequence: CDR1 SGHTA, CDR2 FQGNSA. J gave up 5 bases and V 4 bases, and 4 bases lay outside the gene matches. The CDR3 spans 13 residues.

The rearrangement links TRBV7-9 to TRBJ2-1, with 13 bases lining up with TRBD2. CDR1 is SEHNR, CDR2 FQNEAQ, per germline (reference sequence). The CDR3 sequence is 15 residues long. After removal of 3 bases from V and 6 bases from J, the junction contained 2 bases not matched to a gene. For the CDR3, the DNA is TGTGCCAGCAGCTTGGGGACTAGCGGGACCAATGAGCAGTTCTTC. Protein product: CASSLGTSGTNEQFF.

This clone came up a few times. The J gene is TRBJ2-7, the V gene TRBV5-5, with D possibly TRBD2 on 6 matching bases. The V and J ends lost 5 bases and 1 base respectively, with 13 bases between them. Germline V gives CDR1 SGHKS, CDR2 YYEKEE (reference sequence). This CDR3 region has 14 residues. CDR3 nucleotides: TGTGCCAGCAGTCTGGTTGGGAGGTCCTACGAGCAGTACTTC. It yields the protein CASSLVGRSYEQYF.

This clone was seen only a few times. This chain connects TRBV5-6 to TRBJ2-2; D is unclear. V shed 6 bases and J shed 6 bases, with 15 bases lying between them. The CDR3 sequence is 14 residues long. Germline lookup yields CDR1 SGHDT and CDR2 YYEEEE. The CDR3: CASTALRSAGELFF. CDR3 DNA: TGTGCCAGCACCGCACTTAGGAGCGCCGGGGAGCTGTTTTTT.

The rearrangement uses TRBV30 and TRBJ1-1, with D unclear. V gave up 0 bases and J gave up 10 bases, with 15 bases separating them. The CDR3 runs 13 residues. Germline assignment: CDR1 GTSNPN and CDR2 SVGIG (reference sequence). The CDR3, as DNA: TGTGCCTGGAGTGTCTACTCCGGGGAGGGAGCTTTCTTT. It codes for CAWSVYSGEGAFF.

The CDR3 sequence is CASSQDNTGMDEQYF. The CDR3 DNA is TGCGCCAGCAGCCAAGATAACACAGGGATGGACGAGCAGTACTTC. The chain joins TRBV4-3 to TRBJ2-7; D is possibly TRBD1 (6 bases). Per the germline V gene, CDR1 is LGHNA and CDR2 is YSLEER. Trimming shortened V by 0 bases and J by 5 bases, and 14 bases separated the two germline ends. This CDR3 has 15 amino acids.

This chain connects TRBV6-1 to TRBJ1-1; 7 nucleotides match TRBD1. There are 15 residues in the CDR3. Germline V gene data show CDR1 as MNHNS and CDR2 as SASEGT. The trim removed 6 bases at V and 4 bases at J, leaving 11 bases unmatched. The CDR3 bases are TGTGCCAGCAGCGTACCGGGACAGACGAGCACTGAAGCTTTCTTT. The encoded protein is CASSVPGQTSTEAFF.